A single sample gave rise to the 9 T cell receptor beta chains below, sequenced in a study of cytomegalovirus exposure and HLA in healthy donors. PCR was performed using 60 Vbeta and 13 Jbeta primers. Sequenced by immunoSEQ multiplex PCR; TCRdb stores in-frame clones only, minus some. The data contain about 120,000 clones, more than 60% of them singletons. The source material was PBMCs. Receptors originate from a woman aged 40 to 50 in good health and CMV-seropositive.

This sequence joins TRBV5-1 and TRBJ2-5; 12 nucleotides line up with TRBD1. J lost 5 bases, V lost 5 bases, and 4 bases had no gene match. CDR1 is SGHRS and CDR2 is YFSETQ in the germline V gene. The CDR3 runs to 14 residues. This CDR3 is CASSPGQGAETQYF. The CDR3, as DNA: TGCGCCAGCAGTCCGGGACAGGGGGCCGAGACCCAGTACTTC.

The genes are TRBV7-2 and TRBJ2-2; D is perhaps TRBD2 (6 bases). The CDR3 covers 16 residues. The germline V gene has CDR1 SGHTA and CDR2 FQGNSA. V lost 1 base and J 0 bases, leaving 9 bases between the germline ends. CDR3 loop: CASSLEAGTNTGELFF. The CDR3 DNA follows: TGTGCCAGCAGCTTAGAGGCGGGGACGAACACCGGGGAGCTGTTTTTT.

The J gene is TRBJ2-3, the V gene TRBV14; 11 bases align to TRBD2. The junction had 16 bases not matched to a gene; V was cut back by 0 bases and J by 2 bases. CDR1 and CDR2 from the germline V gene are SGHDN and FVKESK. This CDR3 spans 21 amino acids. CDR3 loop: CASSQDPASGRLYPTTDTQYF. CDR3 DNA: TGTGCCAGCAGCCAAGATCCGGCTAGCGGGAGGCTATACCCGACCACAGATACGCAGTATTTT.

This rearrangement joins TRBV27 to TRBJ2-3; 7 bases line up with TRBD2. The V segment lost 4 bases and the J segment 14 bases; nucleotides outside the gene matches: 15. The length of the CDR3 is 14 residues. Germline V CDR1 and CDR2: MNHEY, SMNVEV (reference sequence). The DNA of the CDR3 is TGTGCCAGCAGTTCATACCCTAAGCGGGGCAACCCGTATTTT. As protein: CASSSYPKRGNPYF.

CDR3 amino acids: CAWTPQGRGAYNEQFF. The CDR3 nucleotides are TGTGCCTGGACACCTCAGGGGAGGGGTGCTTACAATGAGCAGTTCTTC. V and J are TRBV30 and TRBJ2-1, with a tentative D call TRBD2 (7 bases). CDR3 size: 16 residues. In germline, CDR1 is GTSNPN, CDR2 SVGIG (reference sequence). Trimming removed 4 bases from V and 4 bases from J, with 20 bases in between.

About this clone: This specimen includes other DNA sequences encoding the same CDR3. The chain is built from TRBV27 and TRBJ1-2; 7 positions agree with TRBD1. The CDR3 has 16 residues. Germline V CDR1 and CDR2: MNHEY, SMNVEV (reference sequence). Unmatched junction bases numbered 18, after V lost 7 bases and J lost 7 bases. CDR3 amino acids: CASTRDRVNDFSGYTF. In DNA form, the CDR3 reads TGTGCCAGCACCAGGGACAGAGTAAACGATTTTAGTGGCTACACCTTC.

This chain links TRBV4-2 with TRBJ2-1; 13 nucleotides match TRBD2. The CDR3 loop spans 16 amino acids. Per germline, CDR1 LGHNA and CDR2 YNFKEQ. The trim removed 4 bases at V and 7 bases at J, leaving 7 bases unmatched. Here the CDR3 reads CASSPSTSGGANEQFF. The CDR3 bases are TGTGCCAGCAGCCCATCTACTAGCGGGGGGGCAAATGAGCAGTTCTTC.

This clone has just a few counts. The chain employs TRBV4-1 and TRBJ1-4, with 10 nucleotides matching TRBD1. The CDR3 length is 15 residues. Germline lookup yields CDR1 MGHRA and CDR2 YSYEKL. V lost 1 base, J lost 7 bases, and 3 bases stayed unmatched. CDR3 sequence (DNA): TGCGCCAGCAGCCAAGTCGGGACAGGGGCTGAAAAACTGTTTTTT. This encodes CASSQVGTGAEKLFF.

Concerning this clone itself: Germline and junction disagree at one end, which may indicate a read error. The chain is built from TRBV4-1 and TRBJ2-5; perhaps TRBD2 as D (6 bases). Germline-derived CDR1 and CDR2 are MGHRA and YSYEKL. This CDR3 is 16 amino acids long. The CDR3 region has the DNA TGCGCCAGCAGCCAAGAGGGCGGGGTGGTCCAAGGGACCCAGTACTTC. This codes for CASSQEGGVVQGTQYF.